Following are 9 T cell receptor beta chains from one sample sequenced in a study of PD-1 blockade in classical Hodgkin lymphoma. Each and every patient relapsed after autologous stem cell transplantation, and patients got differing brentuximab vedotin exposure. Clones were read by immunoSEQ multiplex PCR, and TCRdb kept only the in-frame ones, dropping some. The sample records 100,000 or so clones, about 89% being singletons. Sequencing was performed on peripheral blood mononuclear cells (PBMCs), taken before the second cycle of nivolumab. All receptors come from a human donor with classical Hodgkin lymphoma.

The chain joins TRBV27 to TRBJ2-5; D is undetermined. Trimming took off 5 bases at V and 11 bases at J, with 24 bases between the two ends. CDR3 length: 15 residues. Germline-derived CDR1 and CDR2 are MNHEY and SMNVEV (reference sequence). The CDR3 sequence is CASSPGRRAYSPQYF. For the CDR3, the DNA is TGTGCCAGCAGTCCAGGCCGAAGGGCCTACAGCCCGCAGTACTTC.

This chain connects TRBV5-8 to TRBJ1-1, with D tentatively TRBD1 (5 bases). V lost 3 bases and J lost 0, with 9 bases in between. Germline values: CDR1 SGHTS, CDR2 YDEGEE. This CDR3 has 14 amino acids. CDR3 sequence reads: CASSSRGLNTEAFF. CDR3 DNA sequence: TGTGCCAGCAGCTCCCGGGGGTTGAACACTGAAGCTTTCTTT.

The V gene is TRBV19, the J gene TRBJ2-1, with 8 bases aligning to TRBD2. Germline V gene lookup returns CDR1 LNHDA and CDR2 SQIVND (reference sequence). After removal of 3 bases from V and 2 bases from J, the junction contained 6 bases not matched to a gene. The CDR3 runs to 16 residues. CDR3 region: CASSMPGGVTYNEQFF. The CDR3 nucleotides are TGTGCCAGTAGTATGCCGGGGGGGGTAACCTACAATGAGCAGTTCTTC.

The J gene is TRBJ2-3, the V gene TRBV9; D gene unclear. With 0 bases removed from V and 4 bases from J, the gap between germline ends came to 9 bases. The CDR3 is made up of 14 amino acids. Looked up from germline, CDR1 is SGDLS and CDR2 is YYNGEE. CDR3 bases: TGTGCCAGCAGCGTAGGGGCTAGGGCAGATACGCAGTATTTT. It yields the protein CASSVGARADTQYF.

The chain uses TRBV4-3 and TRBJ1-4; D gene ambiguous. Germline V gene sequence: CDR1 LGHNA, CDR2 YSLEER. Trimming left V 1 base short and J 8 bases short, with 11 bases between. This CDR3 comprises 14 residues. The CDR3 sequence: CASSQGYVGEKLFF. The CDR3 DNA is TGCGCCAGCAGCCAAGGTTACGTAGGGGAAAAACTGTTTTTT.

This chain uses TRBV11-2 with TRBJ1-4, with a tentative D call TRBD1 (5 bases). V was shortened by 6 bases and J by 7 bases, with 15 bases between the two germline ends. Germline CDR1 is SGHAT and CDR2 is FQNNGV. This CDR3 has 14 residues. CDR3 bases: TGTGCCAGCAGTGGGTGGCGGGGCGCTGAAAAACTGTTTTTT. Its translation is CASSGWRGAEKLFF.

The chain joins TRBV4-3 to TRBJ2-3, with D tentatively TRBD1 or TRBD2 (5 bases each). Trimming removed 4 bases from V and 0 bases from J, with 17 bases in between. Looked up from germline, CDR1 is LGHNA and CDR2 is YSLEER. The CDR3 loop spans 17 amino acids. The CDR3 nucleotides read TGCGCCAGCAGCCTATGGGGTGGGGGACGGAGCACAGATACGCAGTATTTT. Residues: CASSLWGGGRSTDTQYF.

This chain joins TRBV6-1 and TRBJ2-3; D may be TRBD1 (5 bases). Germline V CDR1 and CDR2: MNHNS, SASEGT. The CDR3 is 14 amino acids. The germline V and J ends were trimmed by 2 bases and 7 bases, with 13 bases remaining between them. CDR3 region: CASSELGRANTQYF. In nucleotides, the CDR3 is TGTGCCAGCAGTGAATTAGGCAGGGCGAATACGCAGTATTTT.

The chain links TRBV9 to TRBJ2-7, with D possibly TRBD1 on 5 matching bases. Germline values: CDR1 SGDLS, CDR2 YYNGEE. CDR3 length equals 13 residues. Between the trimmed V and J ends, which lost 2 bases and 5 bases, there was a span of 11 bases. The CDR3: CASSVAGFHEQYF. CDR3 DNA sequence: TGTGCCAGCAGCGTTGCAGGGTTTCACGAGCAGTACTTC.